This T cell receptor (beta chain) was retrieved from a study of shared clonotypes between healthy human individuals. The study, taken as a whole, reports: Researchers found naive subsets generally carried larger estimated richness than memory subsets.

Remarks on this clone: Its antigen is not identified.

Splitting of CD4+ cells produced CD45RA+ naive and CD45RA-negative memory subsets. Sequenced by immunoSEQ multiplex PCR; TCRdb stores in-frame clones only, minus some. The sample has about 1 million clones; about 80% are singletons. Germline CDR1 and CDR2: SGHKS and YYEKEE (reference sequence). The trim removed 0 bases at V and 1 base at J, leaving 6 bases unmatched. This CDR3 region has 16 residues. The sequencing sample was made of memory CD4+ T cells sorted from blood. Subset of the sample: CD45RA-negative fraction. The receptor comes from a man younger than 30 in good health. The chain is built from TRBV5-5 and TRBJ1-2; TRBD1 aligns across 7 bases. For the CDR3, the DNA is TGTGCCAGCAGCTTGGCCGGGACAGTAGTTAACTATGGCTACACCTTC. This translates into CASSLAGTVVNYGYTF.